What follows are 13 T cell receptor beta chains derived from one specimen sequenced in a study of blood T cell repertoires in COVID-19. Here immunoSEQ multiplex PCR was the method, and the copy in TCRdb shows in-frame clones only, minus some. This sample carries roughly 160,000 clones, about nine tenths of them seen once, and the ten largest clones take roughly 2.3%. Sample: peripheral blood. These receptor sequences come from a young man with acute or convalescent COVID-19.

The chain uses TRBV7-9 and TRBJ1-2, with TRBD1 identical over 9 bases. Per germline, CDR1 SEHNR and CDR2 FQNEAQ (reference sequence). This CDR3 comprises 14 residues. The V segment lost 5 bases and the J segment 4 bases; nucleotides outside the gene matches: 5. CDR3: CASSTDRGGYGYTF. CDR3 DNA: TGTGCCAGCAGCACGGACAGGGGAGGCTATGGCTACACCTTC.

This chain connects TRBV6-5 to TRBJ2-1; TRBD1 agrees at 7 bases. Germline V gives CDR1 MNHEY, CDR2 SVGAGI. V shed 6 bases and J 3 bases; nucleotides not matched to a gene: 2. CDR3 length equals 13 residues. CDR3 sequence: CASSWDSYNEQFF. The CDR3 DNA follows: TGTGCCAGCAGCTGGGACAGCTACAATGAGCAGTTCTTC.

This chain connects TRBV3-1 (or the pseudogene TRBV3-2) to TRBJ2-4; TRBD2 agrees at 12 bases. There are 19 residues in the CDR3. The J segment lost 1 base and the V segment lost 0 bases, leaving 7 bases of the junction unmatched. The germline gives CDR1 LGHDT, CDR2 YNNKEL (reference sequence). The CDR3 is CASSQDSLAGGPAKNIQYF. The DNA of the CDR3 is TGTGCCAGCAGCCAAGATAGCCTAGCGGGAGGGCCGGCCAAAAACATTCAGTACTTC.

The V gene is TRBV7-8, the J gene TRBJ1-5, with D possibly matching TRBD1 (5 bases). The germline CDR1 and CDR2 sequences are SGHVS and FQNEAQ. Trimming removed 1 base from V and 0 bases from J, with 13 bases in between. The length of the CDR3 is 17 residues. CDR3 sequence reads: CASSLVPPGFSNQPQHF. For the CDR3, the DNA is TGTGCCAGCAGCTTAGTCCCGCCAGGGTTTAGCAATCAGCCCCAGCATTTT.

The genes are TRBV10-2 and TRBJ1-1; 8 positions agree with TRBD1. The CDR3 loop spans 16 amino acids. The V and J ends lost 4 bases and 4 bases, in that order; junction bases with no gene match: 11. Germline V gene lookup returns CDR1 WSHSY and CDR2 SAAADI. CDR3 residues: CASSADRAPVSTEAFF. CDR3 nucleotide sequence: TGCGCCAGCAGTGCGGACAGGGCTCCAGTATCCACTGAAGCTTTCTTT.

This clone was detected once. The chain has TRBV27 and TRBJ2-3; tentatively, D is TRBD1 (6 bases). Per the germline V gene, CDR1 is MNHEY and CDR2 is SMNVEV (reference sequence). V lost 6 bases, J lost 4 bases, and 17 bases lay in between. The CDR3 has 15 residues. The CDR3 nucleotides are TGTGCCAGCAGAGGGGACAAGGGTCGATCAGATACGCAGTATTTT. It specifies CASRGDKGRSDTQYF.

The chain recombines TRBV25-1 with TRBJ2-3; 7 positions match TRBD2. CDR3 length: 16 residues. Per germline, CDR1 MGHDK and CDR2 SYGVNS. V lost 3 bases, J lost 3 bases, and 9 bases stayed unmatched. The CDR3 DNA is TGTGCCAGCAGTGACGCACTAGCGATGTGGACAGATACGCAGTATTTT. The encoded protein is CASSDALAMWTDTQYF.

This clone has only a few counts. The chain is built from TRBV7-6 and TRBJ1-1; 8 nucleotides agree with TRBD1. J was trimmed by 3 bases and V by 5 bases; bases with no gene match: 5. In germline, CDR1 is SGHVS, CDR2 FNYEAQ. This CDR3 has 14 amino acids. The CDR3 is CASSPSTGDTEAFF. CDR3 in DNA: TGTGCCAGCAGCCCATCGACAGGGGACACTGAAGCTTTCTTT.

The CDR3 spells CASSPPPLVAGASNTGELFF. CDR3 in DNA: TGCGCCAGCTCTCCGCCCCCGCTCGTAGCGGGGGCCTCTAACACCGGGGAGCTGTTTTTT. The V call is TRBV5-1, the J call TRBJ2-2, with 9 bases fitting TRBD2. This CDR3 has 20 amino acids. In germline, CDR1 is SGHRS, CDR2 YFSETQ. The trim removed 7 bases at V and 2 bases at J, leaving 21 bases unmatched.

The chain has TRBV19 and TRBJ2-3, with 7 bases lining up with TRBD2. Trimming removed 3 bases from V and 1 base from J; junction bases left unmatched: 10. CDR3 length: 17 residues. CDR1 and CDR2 (germline): LNHDA, SQIVND (reference sequence). CDR3 sequence: CASSMSGGGPRTDTQYF. The CDR3 DNA is TGTGCCAGTAGTATGTCCGGGGGAGGGCCGCGCACAGATACGCAGTATTTT.

The chain is built from TRBV6-1 and TRBJ1-5, with a weak D call TRBD1 (6 bases). V lost 5 bases and J 3 bases, leaving 11 bases between the germline ends. CDR1 and CDR2 from the germline V gene are MNHNS and SASEGT. CDR3 size: 14 residues. The CDR3 bases are TGTGCCAGCAGTCGGACAGATGACAATCAGCCCCAGCATTTT. It is translated as CASSRTDDNQPQHF.

This clone occurred once. The chain employs TRBV28 and TRBJ1-2, with D possibly being TRBD1 (6 bases). The germline gives CDR1 MDHEN, CDR2 SYDVKM. The CDR3 is 13 amino acids. V shed 2 bases and J shed 7 bases, with 11 bases lying between them. DNA for the CDR3: TGTGCCAGCAGTTTAGGGGGCGGAATTGGCTACACCTTC. Translating it yields CASSLGGGIGYTF.

The chain carries TRBV5-6 and TRBJ2-3, with TRBD2 matching over 9 bases. The CDR3 has 16 residues. CDR1 and CDR2 from the germline V gene are SGHDT and YYEEEE. The V and J ends lost 1 base and 6 bases, in that order; junction bases with no gene match: 9. In DNA, the CDR3 is TGTGCCAGCAGCTTGTACACTAGCGGGTCCCGGGATACGCAGTATTTT. The encoded protein is CASSLYTSGSRDTQYF. The full variable domain, rest sourced from reference TRBV5-6 and TRBJ2-3, is DAGVTQSPTHLIKTRGQQVTLRCSPKSGHDTVSWYQQALGQGPQFIFQYYEEEERQRGNFPDRFSGHQFPNYSSELNVNALLLGDSALYLCASSLYTSGSRDTQYFGPGTRLTVL.